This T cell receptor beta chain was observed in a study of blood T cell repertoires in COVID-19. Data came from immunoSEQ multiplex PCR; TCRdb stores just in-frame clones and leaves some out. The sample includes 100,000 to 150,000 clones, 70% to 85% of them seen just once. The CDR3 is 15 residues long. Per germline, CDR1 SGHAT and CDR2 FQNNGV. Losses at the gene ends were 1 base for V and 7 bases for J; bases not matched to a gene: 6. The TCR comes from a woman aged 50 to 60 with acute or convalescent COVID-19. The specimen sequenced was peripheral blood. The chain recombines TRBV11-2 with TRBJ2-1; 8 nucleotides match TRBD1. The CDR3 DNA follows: TGTGCCAGCAGCTTAGGAAGGACAGGGATGAATGAGCAGTTCTTC. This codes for CASSLGRTGMNEQFF.